This TCR beta chain is from a study of blood T cell repertoires in COVID-19. Assay: immunoSEQ multiplex PCR; the TCRdb copy retains only in-frame clones and omits some. Of about 200,000 clones listed, 70% to 90% are singletons. Sequencing was done on a sample of peripheral blood. This TCR derives from a man aged 55 to 70 with acute or convalescent COVID-19.

Here the CDR3 reads CASSQGQRSYEQYF. Written as DNA, the CDR3 is TGTGCCAGCAGTCAGGGACAGCGCTCCTACGAGCAGTACTTC. This sequence joins TRBV6-5 and TRBJ2-7; 7 bases agree with TRBD1. The germline V gene has CDR1 MNHEY and CDR2 SVGAGI. The CDR3 consists of 14 residues. J gave up 0 bases and V 5 bases, and 4 bases lay outside the gene matches.